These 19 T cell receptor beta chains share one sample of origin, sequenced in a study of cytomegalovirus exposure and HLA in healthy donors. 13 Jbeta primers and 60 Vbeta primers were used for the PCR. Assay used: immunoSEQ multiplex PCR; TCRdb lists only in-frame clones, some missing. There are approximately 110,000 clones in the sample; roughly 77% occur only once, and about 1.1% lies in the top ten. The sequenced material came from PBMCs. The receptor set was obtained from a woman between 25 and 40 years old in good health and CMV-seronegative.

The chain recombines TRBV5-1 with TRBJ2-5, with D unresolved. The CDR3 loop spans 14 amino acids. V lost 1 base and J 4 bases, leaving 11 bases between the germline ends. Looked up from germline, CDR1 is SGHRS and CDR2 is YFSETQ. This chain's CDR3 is CASSLTYPPETQYF. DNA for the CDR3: TGCGCCAGCAGCTTGACTTATCCCCCAGAGACCCAGTACTTC.

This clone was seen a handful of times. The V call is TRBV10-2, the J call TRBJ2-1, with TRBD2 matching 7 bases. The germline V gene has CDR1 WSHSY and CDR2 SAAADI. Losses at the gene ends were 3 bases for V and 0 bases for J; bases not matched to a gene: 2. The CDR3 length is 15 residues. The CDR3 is CASSEGGSSYNEQFF. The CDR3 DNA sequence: TGCGCCAGCAGTGAAGGCGGGAGCTCCTACAATGAGCAGTTCTTC.

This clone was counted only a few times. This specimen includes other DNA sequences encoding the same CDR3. Here the CDR3 DNA reads TGTGCCAGTAGTATGGGCAGGAACACTGAAGCTTTCTTT. Protein sequence: CASSMGRNTEAFF. V gene TRBV19 combines with J gene TRBJ1-1; the D is unclear. The length of the CDR3 is 13 residues. Between the trimmed V and J ends, which lost 3 bases and 1 base, there was a span of 6 bases. Per the germline V gene, CDR1 is LNHDA and CDR2 is SQIVND (reference sequence). The full variable domain, its missing parts supplied by reference TRBV19 and TRBJ1-1, is DGGITQSPKYLFRKEGQNVTLSCEQNLNHDAMYWYRQDPGQGLRLIYYSQIVNDFQKGDIAEGYSVSREKKESFPLTVTSAQKNPTAFYLCASSMGRNTEAFFGQGTRLTVV.

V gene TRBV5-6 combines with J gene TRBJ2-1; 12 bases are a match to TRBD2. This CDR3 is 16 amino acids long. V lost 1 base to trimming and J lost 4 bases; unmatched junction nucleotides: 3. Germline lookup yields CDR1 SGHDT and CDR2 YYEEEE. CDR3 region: CASSLLLAGGYNEQFF. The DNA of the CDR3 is TGTGCCAGCAGCTTGTTACTAGCGGGGGGATACAATGAGCAGTTCTTC.

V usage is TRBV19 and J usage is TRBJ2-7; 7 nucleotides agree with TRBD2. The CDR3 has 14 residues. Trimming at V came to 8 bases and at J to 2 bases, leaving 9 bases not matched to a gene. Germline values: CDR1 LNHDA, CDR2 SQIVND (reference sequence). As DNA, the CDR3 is TGTGCCAGTTCGGTACTAGCGACAACCTACGAGCAGTACTTC. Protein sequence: CASSVLATTYEQYF.

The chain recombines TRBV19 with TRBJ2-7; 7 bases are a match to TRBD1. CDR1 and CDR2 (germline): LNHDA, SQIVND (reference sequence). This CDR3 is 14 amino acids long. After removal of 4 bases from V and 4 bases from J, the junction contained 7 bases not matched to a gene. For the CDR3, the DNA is TGTGCCAGTAGTAACAGACAGGGTTTGTACGAGCAGTACTTC. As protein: CASSNRQGLYEQYF. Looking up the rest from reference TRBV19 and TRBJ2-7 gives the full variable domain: DGGITQSPKYLFRKEGQNVTLSCEQNLNHDAMYWYRQDPGQGLRLIYYSQIVNDFQKGDIAEGYSVSREKKESFPLTVTSAQKNPTAFYLCASSNRQGLYEQYFGPGTRLTVT.

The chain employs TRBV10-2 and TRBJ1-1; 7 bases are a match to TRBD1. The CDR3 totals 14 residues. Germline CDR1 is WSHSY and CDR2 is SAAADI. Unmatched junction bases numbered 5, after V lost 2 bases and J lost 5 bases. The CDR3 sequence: CASSEAGGSTEAFF. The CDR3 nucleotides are TGCGCCAGCAGTGAGGCAGGGGGTTCGACTGAAGCTTTCTTT.

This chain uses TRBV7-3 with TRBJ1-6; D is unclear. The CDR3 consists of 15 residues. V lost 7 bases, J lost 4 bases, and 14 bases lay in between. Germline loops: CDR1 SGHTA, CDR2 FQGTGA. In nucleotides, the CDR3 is TGTGCCAGCAATCCGGCGGATTGGTATAATTCACCCCTCCACTTT. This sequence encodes CASNPADWYNSPLHF.

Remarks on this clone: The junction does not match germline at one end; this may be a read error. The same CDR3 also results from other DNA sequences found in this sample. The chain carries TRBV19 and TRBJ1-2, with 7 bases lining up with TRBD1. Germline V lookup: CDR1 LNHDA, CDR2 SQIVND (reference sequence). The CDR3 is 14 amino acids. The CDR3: CASSRGSENYGYTF. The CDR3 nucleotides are TGTGCCAGTAGCAGGGGGTCGGAAAACTACGGCTACACCTTC.

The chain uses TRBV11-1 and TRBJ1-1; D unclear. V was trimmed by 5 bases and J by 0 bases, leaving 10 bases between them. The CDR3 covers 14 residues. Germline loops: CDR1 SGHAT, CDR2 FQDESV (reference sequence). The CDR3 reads CASSPGVMNTEAFF. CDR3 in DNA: TGTGCCAGCAGCCCCGGGGTAATGAACACTGAAGCTTTCTTT.

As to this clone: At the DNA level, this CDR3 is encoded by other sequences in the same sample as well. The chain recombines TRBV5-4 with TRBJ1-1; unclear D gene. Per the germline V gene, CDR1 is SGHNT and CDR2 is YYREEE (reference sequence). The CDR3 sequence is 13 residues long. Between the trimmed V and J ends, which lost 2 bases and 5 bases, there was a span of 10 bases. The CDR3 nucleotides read TGTGCCAGCAGCTTCCGGGGTGGGACTGAAGCTTTCTTT. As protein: CASSFRGGTEAFF.

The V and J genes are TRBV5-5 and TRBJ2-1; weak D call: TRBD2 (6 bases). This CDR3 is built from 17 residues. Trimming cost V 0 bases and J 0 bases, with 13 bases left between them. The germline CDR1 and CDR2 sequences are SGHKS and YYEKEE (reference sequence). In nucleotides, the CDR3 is TGTGCCAGCAGCTTGGCCCTAGCGACTAGCTCCTACAATGAGCAGTTCTTC. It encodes CASSLALATSSYNEQFF.

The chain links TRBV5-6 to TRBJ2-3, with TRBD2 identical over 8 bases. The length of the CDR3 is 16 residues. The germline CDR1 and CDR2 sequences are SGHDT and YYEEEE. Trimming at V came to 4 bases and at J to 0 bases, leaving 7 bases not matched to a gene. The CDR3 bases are TGTGCCAGCAGCCCGAGCGGGGGCTACAGCACAGATACGCAGTATTTT. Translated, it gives CASSPSGGYSTDTQYF.

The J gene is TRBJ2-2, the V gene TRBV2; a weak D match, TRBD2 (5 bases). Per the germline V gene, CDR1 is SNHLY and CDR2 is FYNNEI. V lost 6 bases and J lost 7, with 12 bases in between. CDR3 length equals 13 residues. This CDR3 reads CASSLTGDGELFF. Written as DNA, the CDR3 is TGTGCCAGCAGCCTAACCGGGGACGGGGAGCTGTTTTTT.

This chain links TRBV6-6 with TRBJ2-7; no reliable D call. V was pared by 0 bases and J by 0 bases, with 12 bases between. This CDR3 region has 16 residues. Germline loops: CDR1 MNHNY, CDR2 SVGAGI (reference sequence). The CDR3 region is CASSYSSELISYEQYF. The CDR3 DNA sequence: TGTGCCAGCAGTTACTCGTCGGAGCTCATCTCCTACGAGCAGTACTTC.

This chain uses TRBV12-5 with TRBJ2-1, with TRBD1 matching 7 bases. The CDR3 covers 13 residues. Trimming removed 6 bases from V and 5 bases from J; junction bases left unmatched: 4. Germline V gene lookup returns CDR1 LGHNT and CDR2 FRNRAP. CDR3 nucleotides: TGTGCTAGTGGACCGGACAGGAACAATGAGCAGTTCTTC. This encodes CASGPDRNNEQFF.

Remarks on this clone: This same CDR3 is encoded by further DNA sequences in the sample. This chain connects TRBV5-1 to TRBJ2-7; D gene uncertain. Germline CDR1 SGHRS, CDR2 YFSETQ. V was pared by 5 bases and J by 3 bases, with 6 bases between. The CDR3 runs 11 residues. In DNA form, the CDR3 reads TGCGCCAGCAGTTCCAACTACGAGCAGTACTTC. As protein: CASSSNYEQYF. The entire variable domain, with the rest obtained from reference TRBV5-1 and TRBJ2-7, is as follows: KAGVTQTPRYLIKTRGQQVTLSCSPISGHRSVSWYQQTPGQGLQFLFEYFSETQRNKGNFPGRFSGRQFSNSRSEMNVSTLELGDSALYLCASSSNYEQYFGPGTRLTVT.

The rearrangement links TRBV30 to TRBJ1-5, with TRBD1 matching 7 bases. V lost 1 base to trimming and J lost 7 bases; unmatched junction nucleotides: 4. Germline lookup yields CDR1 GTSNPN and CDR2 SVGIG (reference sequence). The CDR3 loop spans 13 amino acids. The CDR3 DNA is TGTGCCTGGAGTGCAGGGGGAGGACAGCCCCAGCATTTT. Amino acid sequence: CAWSAGGGQPQHF.

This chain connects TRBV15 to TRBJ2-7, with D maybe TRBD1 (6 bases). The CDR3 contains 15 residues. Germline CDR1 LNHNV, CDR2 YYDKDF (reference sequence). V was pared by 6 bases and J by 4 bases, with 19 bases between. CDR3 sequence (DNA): TGTGCCACCAGAGCTCTCACAGGGAAGCGGTACGAGCAGTACTTC. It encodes CATRALTGKRYEQYF.